There are many counts of the clone carrying this TCR beta chain. Its antigen is as yet unknown. This sample is drawn from a study of T cells in Graves' hyperthyroidism and ophthalmopathy. Findings and limits, study-wide: Before onset, by a median of around six months, the model predicted ophthalmopathy.

Investigators excluded patients with uncontrolled infection, other autoimmune disease, pregnancy or lactation. The diagnostic basis comprised clinical symptoms, serum thyroxine and TRAb, thyroid ultrasound and orbital computed tomography. Amplification yielded TCR beta CDR3 regions, with RNA transcripts as the source. Researchers ran a first-round RT-PCR on the TCR CDR3 using the HTBI primer set. Via MiXCR, TCRdb re-called the multiplex PCR reads, giving one row per CDR3 protein. The table lists 200,000 to 250,000 distinct CDR3 sequences, roughly 17% of them singletons. This CDR3 has 14 residues. The germline CDR1 and CDR2 sequences are MDHEN and SYDVKM. The V end was cut by 5 bases, the J end by 6 bases, with 16 bases between.

Sequenced sample: blood. This receptor was obtained from a woman aged 18 to 35 with Graves' ophthalmopathy. The chain links TRBV28 to TRBJ1-1; D gene ambiguous. The CDR3 bases are TGTGCCAGCAGTACGCCCTCGGAGGCGGCTGAAGCTTTCTTT. As protein: CASSTPSEAAEAFF.